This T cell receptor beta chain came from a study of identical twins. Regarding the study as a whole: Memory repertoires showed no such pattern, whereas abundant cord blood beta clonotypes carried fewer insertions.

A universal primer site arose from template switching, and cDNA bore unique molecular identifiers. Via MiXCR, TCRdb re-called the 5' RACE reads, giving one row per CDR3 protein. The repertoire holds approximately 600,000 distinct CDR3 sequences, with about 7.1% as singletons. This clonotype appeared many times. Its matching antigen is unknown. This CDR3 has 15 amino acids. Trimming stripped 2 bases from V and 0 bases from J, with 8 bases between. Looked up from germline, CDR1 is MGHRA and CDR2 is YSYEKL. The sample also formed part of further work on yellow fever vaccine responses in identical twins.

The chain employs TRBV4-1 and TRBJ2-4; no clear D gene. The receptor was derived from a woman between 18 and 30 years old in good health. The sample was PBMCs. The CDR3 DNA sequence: TGCGCCAGCAGCCAACTACACCTAGCCAAAAACATTCAGTACTTC. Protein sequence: CASSQLHLAKNIQYF.